This TCR beta chain is from a study of response to subunit inactivated influenza vaccine. Germline CDR1 LGHNA, CDR2 YSLEER. The CDR3 is 16 amino acids. Unmatched junction bases numbered 4, after V lost 0 bases and J lost 6 bases. TCRdb used MiXCR to reprocess the RT-PCR reads, holding one entry per CDR3 protein. The profile shows about 700,000 distinct CDR3 sequences, approximately 15% of them singletons. This clonotype was detected only a few times. The genes are TRBV4-3 and TRBJ2-7; 14 bases agree with TRBD2. The sample in question was PBMCs from blood, obtained 14 to 15 days before vaccination. The origin of this receptor is a man aged 50 or older who received an inactivated influenza vaccine. The DNA of the CDR3 is TGCGCCAGCAGCCAAGAGGGACTAGCGGGGGTATCCGAGCAGTACTTC. Protein product: CASSQEGLAGVSEQYF.